The present T cell receptor beta chain was sequenced within a study of graft-versus-host responses after intestinal transplantation. Whole-study context: Tacrolimus plus steroids were given to all recipients for about 3 years, preceded by anti-thymocyte globulin induction. Study-level findings and limits: Present in recipient marrow, GvH clones included some that appeared first in ileum or blood. Allografts of one patient group, those with graft-donor T cell macrochimerism, had high graft-versus-host to host-versus-graft clonal ratios. After transplant, early declines in HvG clones were associated with peak levels of circulating GvH clones.

TCRdb's table, derived via immunoSEQ multiplex PCR, lists solely in-frame clones and lacks some. The profile shows around 90,000 clones, around 93% of them singletons. Concerning this clone: What it recognizes is unknown.

Trimming took 5 bases from V and 6 from J, leaving 20 bases between them. The germline V gene has CDR1 MNHNS and CDR2 SASEGT. The CDR3 is 15 residues long. The rearrangement uses TRBV6-1 and TRBJ2-7; tentative D call: TRBD2 (6 bases). Sequenced here: unstimulated CD8+ T cells sorted from spleen or lymph node cells, sampled before intestinal transplant. This TCR came from a human donor who received an intestinal transplant. The CDR3 protein is CASSRIGLNEVEQYF. The CDR3 DNA reads as TGTGCCAGCAGTAGAATTGGACTAAATGAAGTCGAGCAGTACTTC.